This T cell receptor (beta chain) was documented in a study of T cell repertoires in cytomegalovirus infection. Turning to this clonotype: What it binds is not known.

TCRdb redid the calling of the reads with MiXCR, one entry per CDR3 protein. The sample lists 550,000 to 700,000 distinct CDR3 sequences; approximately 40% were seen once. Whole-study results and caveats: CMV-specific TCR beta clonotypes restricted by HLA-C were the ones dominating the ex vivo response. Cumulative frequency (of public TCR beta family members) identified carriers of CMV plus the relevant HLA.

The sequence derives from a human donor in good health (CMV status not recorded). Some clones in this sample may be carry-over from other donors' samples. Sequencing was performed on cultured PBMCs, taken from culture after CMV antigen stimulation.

CDR3 amino acids: CASRTSGGNEQFF. For the CDR3, the DNA is TGTGCCAGCAGGACTAGCGGGGGGAATGAGCAGTTCTTC. This chain connects TRBV2 to TRBJ2-1; 13 bases align to TRBD2. The V and J ends lost 6 bases and 7 bases, in that order; junction bases with no gene match: 0. Germline V gives CDR1 SNHLY, CDR2 FYNNEI. CDR3 length equals 13 residues.